This entry lists 21 T cell receptor beta chains sequenced from one sample in a study of T cell responses to AZD1222 COVID-19 vaccine (dated by TCRdb to the early 2020s). The library was built by means of the immunoSEQ multiplex PCR assay. The table was pulled from immuneACCESS by TCRdb, which kept in-frame rearrangements only. Such tables lose some clones; where checked, under half of the loss comes from unresolved V genes, and the rest has no known cause. The sample data list tens of thousands of clones, and just over 90% of these were observed just once. The top ten hold 5% to 6.5% of the sample. The sample's time point, from its label and the paper: baseline before first vaccination. The source material was peripheral blood, sampled on day 0 of AZD1222 vaccination. These receptors were collected from an adult in good health.

The rearrangement links TRBV7-8 to TRBJ2-2; D uncertain. CDR3 length: 14 amino acids. Germline CDR1 is SGHVS and CDR2 is FQNEAQ. Trimming removed 10 bases at V and 1 base at J, with 13 bases between. CDR3 in DNA: TGTGCCAACTCGGGCTCGTTGAACACCGGGGAGCTGTTTTTT. This codes for CANSGSLNTGELFF.

J is TRBJ1-5 and V is TRBV19, with D uncertain. The CDR3 consists of 14 residues. Germline V gives CDR1 LNHDA, CDR2 SQIVND (reference sequence). The V end was cut by 3 bases, the J end by 0 bases, with 6 bases between. This CDR3 is CASSIMGSNQPQHF. The DNA of the CDR3 is TGTGCCAGTAGTATTATGGGTAGCAATCAGCCCCAGCATTTT.

The chain combines TRBV28 with TRBJ1-5; no reliable D call. In germline, CDR1 is MDHEN, CDR2 SYDVKM. CDR3 length: 15 amino acids. V lost 1 base and J 2 bases, leaving 9 bases between the germline ends. CDR3 bases: TGTGCCAGCAGTTTATTGGGAGTTGGCAATCAGCCCCAGCATTTT. Translation: CASSLLGVGNQPQHF.

As concerns this clone: The sample holds other DNA sequences that translate to the same CDR3. The V gene is TRBV24-1, the J gene TRBJ2-5; D is uncertain. Germline CDR1 is KGHDR and CDR2 is SFDVKD. The ends were cut back, 3 bases at V and 0 bases at J, with 4 bases in the middle. The CDR3 spans 13 residues. The CDR3 here is CATSDQYQETQYF. CDR3 coding DNA: TGTGCCACCAGTGATCAGTACCAAGAGACCCAGTACTTC.

The chain carries TRBV10-3 and TRBJ1-4; 7 bases fit TRBD1. Germline lookup yields CDR1 ENHRY and CDR2 SYGVKD. The CDR3 consists of 13 residues. The ends lost 6 bases at V and 8 bases at J; junction bases unmatched: 6. This CDR3 is CAIRTGENEKLFF. The DNA for the CDR3 is TGTGCCATCAGAACAGGGGAAAACGAAAAACTGTTTTTT.

In its sample, this clone was seen a few times. CDR3 sequence reads: CAWRVAGVLYEQFF. DNA for the CDR3: TGTGCCTGGAGGGTAGCGGGAGTCCTATATGAGCAGTTCTTC. The rearrangement uses TRBV30 and TRBJ2-1, with 9 bases matching TRBD2. The CDR3 spans 14 residues. Germline assignment: CDR1 GTSNPN and CDR2 SVGIG (reference sequence). Trimming cost V 3 bases and J 8 bases; bases outside gene matches: 8. Filled out from reference TRBV30 and TRBJ2-1, the complete variable domain reads SQTIHQWPATLVQPVGSPLSLECTVEGTSNPNLYWYRQAAGRGLQLLFYSVGIGQISSEVPQNLSASRPQDRQFILSSKKLLLSDSGFYLCAWRVAGVLYEQFFGPGTRLTVL.

By proportion, this clone is large. The rearrangement links TRBV6-1 to TRBJ2-7; perhaps D is TRBD1 or TRBD2 (5 bases each). V was clipped by 1 base and J by 4 bases, with 14 bases between them. The CDR3 consists of 15 residues. Germline lookup yields CDR1 MNHNS and CDR2 SASEGT. CDR3 amino acids: CASSEDAGTVYEQYF. The CDR3 DNA sequence: TGTGCCAGCAGTGAAGACGCCGGGACCGTATACGAGCAGTACTTC.

The chain joins TRBV9 to TRBJ2-7; the D is unclear. The CDR3 covers 13 residues. V was clipped by 0 bases and J by 7 bases, with 11 bases between them. Germline values: CDR1 SGDLS, CDR2 YYNGEE. The CDR3 nucleotides read TGTGCCAGCAGCGTAGAGTCAGTTGGGGAGCAGTACTTC. Its translation: CASSVESVGEQYF.

The CDR3: CASSVTTDYEQYF. Written as DNA, the CDR3 is TGTGCCAGCAGCGTTACGACAGACTACGAGCAGTACTTC. V gene TRBV9 combines with J gene TRBJ2-7; a possible D gene is TRBD1 (5 bases). The CDR3 is 13 amino acids. Germline CDR1 SGDLS, CDR2 YYNGEE. V lost 2 bases and J 3 bases, leaving 9 bases between the germline ends.

V is TRBV4-1 and J is TRBJ2-7; TRBD2 matches 10 bases. The CDR3 length is 15 residues. V shed 1 base and J 2 bases; nucleotides not matched to a gene: 2. The V gene's germline CDR1 is MGHRA and CDR2 YSYEKL. CDR3: CASSQGTSGTYEQYF. In nucleotides, the CDR3 is TGCGCCAGCAGCCAAGGGACTAGCGGAACCTACGAGCAGTACTTC.

The CDR3: CASSIPLAGPYNEQFF. The DNA of the CDR3 is TGTGCCAGTAGTATTCCCCTAGCGGGTCCCTACAATGAGCAGTTCTTC. J is TRBJ2-1 and V is TRBV19; TRBD2 agrees at 8 bases. This CDR3 is 16 amino acids long. V was clipped by 3 bases and J by 2 bases; unmatched bases: 6. Germline V gives CDR1 LNHDA, CDR2 SQIVND (reference sequence). Full variable domain (remainder filled in from reference TRBV19 and TRBJ2-1): DGGITQSPKYLFRKEGQNVTLSCEQNLNHDAMYWYRQDPGQGLRLIYYSQIVNDFQKGDIAEGYSVSREKKESFPLTVTSAQKNPTAFYLCASSIPLAGPYNEQFFGPGTRLTVL.

J is TRBJ1-2 and V is TRBV5-1; D may be TRBD1 (5 bases). There are 14 residues in the CDR3. CDR1 and CDR2 from the germline V gene are SGHRS and YFSETQ. V was cut by 2 bases and J by 3 bases, with 11 bases left in between. CDR3 protein: CASSLRQGDYGYTF. In DNA, the CDR3 is TGCGCCAGCAGCTTAAGGCAGGGCGACTATGGCTACACCTTC. Full variable domain (rest looked up from reference TRBV5-1 and TRBJ1-2): KAGVTQTPRYLIKTRGQQVTLSCSPISGHRSVSWYQQTPGQGLQFLFEYFSETQRNKGNFPGRFSGRQFSNSRSEMNVSTLELGDSALYLCASSLRQGDYGYTFGSGTRLTVV.

The V call is TRBV7-9, the J call TRBJ2-7, with D uncertain. The CDR3 loop spans 11 amino acids. Trimming took 3 bases from V and 6 from J, leaving 6 bases between them. Germline CDR1 reads SEHNR; CDR2 reads FQNEAQ (reference sequence). The CDR3 DNA follows: TGTGCCAGCAGCTTCGGGCCCGAGCAGTACTTC. It specifies CASSFGPEQYF.

The V call is TRBV5-8, the J call TRBJ2-1; unclear D gene. The CDR3 totals 13 residues. Germline CDR1 reads SGHTS; CDR2 reads YDEGEE. V gave up 7 bases and J gave up 1 base, with 9 bases separating them. The CDR3 is CASPDSSYNEQFF. CDR3 nucleotide sequence: TGTGCCAGCCCTGACTCGTCCTACAATGAGCAGTTCTTC.

The chain uses TRBV6-5 and TRBJ1-3, with no clear D. V shed 6 bases and J shed 4 bases, with 7 bases lying between them. Germline CDR1 reads MNHEY; CDR2 reads SVGAGI. This CDR3 has 12 residues. The CDR3 here is CASRDQGNTIYF. The CDR3 nucleotides read TGTGCCAGCAGAGACCAGGGAAACACCATATATTTT.

The CDR3 protein is CASTPRASGGYNEQFF. Written as DNA, the CDR3 is TGCGCCAGCACCCCCCGGGCTAGCGGAGGATACAATGAGCAGTTCTTC. The rearrangement links TRBV5-1 to TRBJ2-1; the match to TRBD2 covers 7 bases. The germline CDR1 and CDR2 sequences are SGHRS and YFSETQ. The trim removed 6 bases at V and 4 bases at J, leaving 13 bases unmatched. CDR3 length: 16 residues.

This rearrangement joins TRBV27 to TRBJ1-6; D is ambiguous. V lost 3 bases, J lost 9 bases, and 12 bases lay in between. The germline V gene encodes CDR1 MNHEY and CDR2 SMNVEV (reference sequence). This CDR3 comprises 14 residues. The CDR3 DNA reads TGTGCCAGCAGTTTTAAAGGAGGCGGTTCACCCCTCCACTTT. It is translated as CASSFKGGGSPLHF.

This clone was seen only once. This rearrangement joins TRBV7-9 to TRBJ2-1; the D is unclear. Between the trimmed V and J ends, which lost 4 bases and 7 bases, there was a span of 14 bases. The length of the CDR3 is 14 residues. Looked up from germline, CDR1 is SEHNR and CDR2 is FQNEAQ (reference sequence). The CDR3: CASSWALRFNEQFF. CDR3 bases: TGTGCCAGCAGCTGGGCCTTACGGTTTAATGAGCAGTTCTTC.

V usage is TRBV4-1 and J usage is TRBJ2-7; no firm D call. V was pared by 1 base and J by 5 bases, with 6 bases between. There are 12 residues in the CDR3. CDR1 is MGHRA, CDR2 YSYEKL, per germline. CDR3 residues: CASSQVGDEQYF. In nucleotides, the CDR3 is TGCGCCAGCAGCCAAGTAGGCGACGAGCAGTACTTC.

The CDR3 sequence: CASSANSYEQYF. CDR3 nucleotides: TGTGCCAGCAGTGCGAATTCCTACGAGCAGTACTTC. This chain uses TRBV14 with TRBJ2-7; D remains ambiguous. CDR1 is SGHDN and CDR2 is FVKESK in the germline V gene. V was shortened by 6 bases and J by 1 base, with 7 bases between the two germline ends. This CDR3 contains 12 residues.

This clone was observed once. This rearrangement joins TRBV5-1 to TRBJ1-3; no definite D call. The CDR3 extends over 15 amino acids. V lost 0 bases to trimming and J lost 4 bases, with 11 bases between them. The germline V gene encodes CDR1 SGHRS and CDR2 YFSETQ. The CDR3 region is CASSLAPTYGNTIYF. Here the CDR3 DNA reads TGCGCCAGCAGCTTGGCTCCGACTTACGGAAACACCATATATTTT.